This T cell receptor beta chain was sequenced during a study of PD-1 blockade in mismatch repair-deficient tumors. Overall study context: Enrolled about 2012-2016, patients had progressing, pretreated mismatch repair-deficient cancers of more than ten types. Whole-study findings and limits: Tumor-resident clones, often absent from pretreatment blood, expanded after pembrolizumab and then contracted.

Using immunoSEQ multiplex PCR, the repertoire was profiled, and TCRdb retains in-frame clones only, with some absent. The sample yields around 48,000 clones, roughly 75% seen once. The V and J ends lost 0 bases and 6 bases, in that order; junction bases with no gene match: 4. Germline lookup yields CDR1 SGHVS and CDR2 FQNEAQ. The CDR3 loop spans 15 amino acids. PCR or immunohistochemistry showed mismatch repair deficiency in every enrolled patient. With regard to this clone: Antigen unknown.

This TCR was recovered from an adult with mismatch repair-deficient cancer. The sample here was peripheral blood, taken 4 weeks after starting pembrolizumab. This chain joins TRBV7-8 and TRBJ2-1, with 8 bases that match TRBD2. CDR3 sequence: CASSLAGRASNEQFF. CDR3 nucleotides: TGTGCCAGCAGCTTAGCCGGGAGGGCCAGCAATGAGCAGTTCTTC.